Below, one TCR beta chain is given with its context. The V gene end was trimmed by 5 bases and the J gene end by 0 bases; junction bases not matched to a gene: 5. The germline V gene encodes CDR1 SGHNT and CDR2 YENEEA. The CDR3 is 16 residues long. Individuals drawn from under 30 US areas were about 18 to 90 years old. The study assigned cohorts using participant-reported clinical history. The recovered donors of Cohort 3 showed two negative PCRs, clearance, or symptom resolution. The data stem from a study of blood T cell repertoires in COVID-19. Background on the study: The United States, Italy and Spain provided the acute and convalescent COVID-19 samples.

Some clones are missing from TCRdb's copy, which holds only in-frame ones; the method was immunoSEQ multiplex PCR. The repertoire has 190,000 or so clones, 75% to 90% of them found once; the top ten carry 2% to 2.5%. Sample: PBMCs or T cells enriched from blood (not recorded which). The receptor was isolated from a woman aged 30 to 39 who had recovered from COVID-19. The chain combines TRBV11-3 with TRBJ2-2; 8 bases are a match to TRBD2. For the CDR3, the DNA is TGTGCCAGCAGCCCGGCGGGGGGATCGAACACCGGGGAGCTGTTTTTT. Its protein product is CASSPAGGSNTGELFF. Based on the CDR3 plus reference TRBV11-3 and TRBJ2-2, the full variable domain is EAGVVQSPRYKIIEKKQPVAFWCNPISGHNTLYWYLQNLGQGPELLIRYENEEAVDDSQLPKDRFSAERLKGVDSTLKIQPAELGDSAVYLCASSPAGGSNTGELFFGEGSRLTVL.